This TCR beta chain appears in the sequencing data of a study of shared T cell receptors in the human thymus. Trimming took off 8 bases at V and 2 bases at J, with 12 bases between the two ends. This CDR3 is 13 amino acids long. CDR1 is SQVTM and CDR2 is ANQGSEA in the germline V gene. Some clones are missing from TCRdb's copy, which holds only in-frame ones; the method was immunoSEQ multiplex PCR. The sample consists of 600,000 or so clones, around 87% of them appearing once. Another study also made use of these data, one on human thymus T cells.

This sequence was found in a boy in the first two years of life with a congenital heart defect. The chain has TRBV29-1 and TRBJ2-2, with a possible D match to TRBD2 (5 bases). What was sequenced was thymocytes. CDR3 DNA sequence: TGCAGCTCTAGGACTGTTAACACCGGGGAGCTGTTTTTT. It encodes CSSRTVNTGELFF.